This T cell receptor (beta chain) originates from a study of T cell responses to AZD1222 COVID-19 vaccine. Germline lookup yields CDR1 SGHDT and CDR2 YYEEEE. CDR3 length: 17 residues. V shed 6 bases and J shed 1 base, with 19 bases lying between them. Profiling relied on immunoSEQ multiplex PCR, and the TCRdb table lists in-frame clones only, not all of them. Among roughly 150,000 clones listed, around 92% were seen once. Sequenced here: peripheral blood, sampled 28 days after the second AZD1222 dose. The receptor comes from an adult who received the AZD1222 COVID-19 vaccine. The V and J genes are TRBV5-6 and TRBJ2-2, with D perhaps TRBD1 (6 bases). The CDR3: CASTFSTGTLNTGELFF. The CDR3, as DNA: TGTGCCAGCACCTTTTCAACCGGGACACTGAACACCGGGGAGCTGTTTTTT.